The rows below give T cell receptor beta chains drawn from one sample of a study of OX40 agonist ivuxolimab in advanced cancers. The table came from immunoSEQ multiplex PCR; TCRdb's copy has only in-frame clones and leaves some out. The data contain approximately 76,000 clones, 80% to 90% of them seen just once; the ten biggest clones take up roughly 6%. Sequenced material: CD4+ or CD8+ T cells sorted from blood, taken in a trial of the OX40 agonist ivuxolimab. Source of these receptors: an adult with an advanced solid tumor such as melanoma, head and neck, liver or kidney cancer. The CDR3 runs from the conserved cysteine through the conserved F or W. The order of the fields is CDR3 protein, CDR3 DNA, D gene, V gene, J gene, clone size. A D gene is named only where the DNA matches it firmly. Rows give clone size only sometimes, using once, few, many, or a class for an expanded clone.

CDR3 protein: CASSLEANYEQYF; CDR3 DNA: TGCGCCAGCAGCTTGGAGGCCAACTACGAGCAGTACTTC; D gene: NA; V gene: TRBV5-1; J gene: TRBJ2-7; clone size: once
CDR3 protein: CASSLFPGELYGYTF; CDR3 DNA: TGTGCCAGCAGCTTATTTCCAGGGGAACTCTATGGCTACACCTTC; D gene: NA; V gene: TRBV7-2; J gene: TRBJ1-2; clone size: NA
CDR3 protein: CASLSGITDTQYF; CDR3 DNA: TGTGCCAGCTTGAGCGGAATCACAGATACGCAGTATTTT; D gene: NA; V gene: TRBV6-5; J gene: TRBJ2-3; clone size: few
CDR3 protein: CASSLVGGYTEAFF; CDR3 DNA: TGTGCCAGCAGCTTAGTCGGGGGGTACACTGAAGCTTTCTTT; D gene: NA; V gene: TRBV7-9; J gene: TRBJ1-1; clone size: few
CDR3 protein: CASSLTSGGYEQYF; CDR3 DNA: TGCGCCAGCAGCTTGACTAGCGGAGGCTACGAGCAGTACTTC; D gene: TRBD2; V gene: TRBV5-1; J gene: TRBJ2-7; clone size: NA
CDR3 protein: CASSLEQLYGYTF; CDR3 DNA: TGCGCCAGCAGCTTGGAACAGCTCTATGGCTACACCTTC; D gene: NA; V gene: TRBV5-1; J gene: TRBJ1-2; clone size: NA
CDR3 protein: CASSYRDRVTNTIYF; CDR3 DNA: TGTGCCAGCAGCTACCGGGACAGGGTTACGAACACCATATATTTT; D gene: TRBD1; V gene: TRBV2; J gene: TRBJ1-3; clone size: few
CDR3 protein: CASSAGGQGYNEQFF; CDR3 DNA: TGTGCCAGCAGTGCGGGGGGACAGGGGTACAATGAGCAGTTCTTC; D gene: TRBD1; V gene: TRBV6-4; J gene: TRBJ2-1; clone size: few
CDR3 protein: CASSFNEGRAKNIQYF; CDR3 DNA: TGTGCCAGCAGCTTCAATGAGGGGAGGGCCAAAAACATTCAGTACTTC; D gene: NA; V gene: TRBV5-6; J gene: TRBJ2-4; clone size: NA
CDR3 protein: CASSPRSSNYGYTF; CDR3 DNA: TGTGCCAGCTCACCAAGGTCCAGCAACTATGGCTACACCTTC; D gene: NA; V gene: TRBV18; J gene: TRBJ1-2; clone size: NA
CDR3 protein: CAALNGSYNEQFF; CDR3 DNA: TGTGCCGCATTAAACGGGAGTTACAATGAGCAGTTCTTC; D gene: NA; V gene: TRBV19; J gene: TRBJ2-1; clone size: once
CDR3 protein: CASSEWWEVLSNEQFF; CDR3 DNA: TGTGCCAGCAGTGAATGGTGGGAGGTATTGAGCAATGAGCAGTTCTTC; D gene: NA; V gene: TRBV2; J gene: TRBJ2-1; clone size: once
CDR3 protein: CASSPGLAHHSYEQYF; CDR3 DNA: TGTGCCAGCAGCCCGGGACTAGCCCATCACTCCTACGAGCAGTACTTC; D gene: TRBD2; V gene: TRBV6-6; J gene: TRBJ2-7; clone size: NA
CDR3 protein: CASTLAGVGSYNEQFF; CDR3 DNA: TGCGCCAGCACGTTAGCGGGAGTAGGGTCTTACAATGAGCAGTTCTTC; D gene: TRBD2; V gene: TRBV5-1; J gene: TRBJ2-1; clone size: NA
CDR3 protein: CASSSRDRGRAGANVLTF; CDR3 DNA: TGTGCCAGCAGCTCCCGGGACAGGGGTCGGGCTGGGGCCAACGTCCTGACTTTC; D gene: TRBD1; V gene: TRBV7-9; J gene: TRBJ2-6; clone size: NA
CDR3 protein: CASSSRDSINTQYF; CDR3 DNA: TGTGCCAGCAGTTCCCGGGACAGTATTAATACGCAGTATTTT; D gene: TRBD1; V gene: TRBV27; J gene: TRBJ2-3; clone size: NA
CDR3 protein: CASSQDREGAISGANVLTF; CDR3 DNA: TGTGCCAGCAGCCAAGATAGAGAGGGGGCGATCTCTGGGGCCAACGTCCTGACTTTC; D gene: TRBD1; V gene: TRBV14; J gene: TRBJ2-6; clone size: NA